Here is one T cell receptor (beta chain) with its context. This sample stems from a study of CD8+ T cells in alopecia areata. Whole-study context: Tofacitinib therapy took 6 to 18 months; 6 months off drug came after.

Investigators isolated RNA and reverse transcribed it into cDNA to act as the sequencing template. The protocol was immunoSEQ multiplex PCR, while the TCRdb copy is restricted to in-frame clones and leaves out a portion. The table has roughly 120,000 clones, more than 30% seen once. PBMCs were stained for CD3, CD4 and CD8, and CD4+ and CD8+ T cells were sorted. The CDR3 has 17 residues. Germline V lookup: CDR1 SGHTA, CDR2 FQGNSA. Deletions cut 4 bases from V and 0 bases from J, with 19 bases between. This clonotype originated in a human donor with alopecia areata. V and J are TRBV7-2 and TRBJ2-7; D is tentatively TRBD1 or TRBD2 (5 bases each). Sequencing was performed on CD4+ T cells sorted from blood. CDR3 DNA: TGTGCCAGCAGCTATACCGGGGCAGGATGGGACTCCTACGAGCAGTACTTC. Translated, it gives CASSYTGAGWDSYEQYF. Drawing the rest from reference TRBV7-2 and TRBJ2-7, the complete variable domain is GAGVSQSPSNKVTEKGKDVELRCDPISGHTALYWYRQSLGQGLEFLIYFQGNSAPDKSGLPSDRFSAERTGGSVSTLTIQRTQQEDSAVYLCASSYTGAGWDSYEQYFGPGTRLTVT.